Given below is one T cell receptor (beta chain) in context. CDR3 size: 13 residues. V lost 2 bases and J 4 bases, leaving 9 bases between the germline ends. Germline V CDR1 and CDR2: LGHDT, YNNKEL (reference sequence). The source of the sample is a study of blood T cell repertoires in COVID-19. Authors' data handling: How many nucleated cells were present was estimated from reference gene primer amplification. Clones were sequenced by immunoSEQ multiplex PCR, and TCRdb holds only the in-frame ones, with some missing. V and J calls and clone size are given by that table; D and trimming were obtained from the DNA. The sample contains about 160,000 clones, approximately 80% of which appear only once.

Sequenced sample: peripheral blood. The chain recombines TRBV3-1 (or the pseudogene TRBV3-2) with TRBJ2-7, with D tentatively TRBD1 (6 bases). The TCR originated in a human donor in a cohort sampled during active COVID-19. The CDR3 DNA is TGTGCCAGCAGCCAACTCGACAGGTACGAGCAGTACTTC. Translation: CASSQLDRYEQYF.